This passage covers 15 T cell receptor beta chains from one sample sequenced in a study of PD-1 blockade in classical Hodgkin lymphoma. Produced via immunoSEQ multiplex PCR; TCRdb's table is partial and in-frame only. Seen here are about 58,000 clones, 75% to 95% observed once, and the top ten hold more than 9%. Each of the patients experienced relapse following autologous stem cell transplantation, and their brentuximab vedotin exposure differed. This specimen consisted of peripheral blood mononuclear cells (PBMCs), obtained before the second cycle of nivolumab. Source of these receptors: a human donor with classical Hodgkin lymphoma.

CDR3 protein: CASSLLAGEGTDTQYF. CDR3 nucleotide sequence: TGTGCCAGCAGTTTACTAGCGGGAGAAGGAACAGATACGCAGTATTTT. This rearrangement joins TRBV6-6 to TRBJ2-3, with 11 bases fitting TRBD2. Germline V gives CDR1 MNHNY, CDR2 SVGAGI (reference sequence). The V and J ends lost 4 bases and 3 bases, in that order; junction bases with no gene match: 6. This CDR3 is built from 16 residues.

This clone showed up just once. The chain joins TRBV7-2 to TRBJ2-5; 9 nucleotides align to TRBD2. The germline CDR1 and CDR2 sequences are SGHTA and FQGNSA. J lost 6 bases, V lost 5 bases, and 13 bases had no gene match. This CDR3 is 16 amino acids long. The DNA for the CDR3 is TGTGCCAGCAGCCAACTCGGCGGGGGGGAAGGAAAGACCCAGTACTTC. Its translation is CASSQLGGGEGKTQYF.

J is TRBJ2-5 and V is TRBV6-5, with D perhaps TRBD1 (5 bases). Germline CDR1 and CDR2: MNHEY and SVGAGI. This CDR3 is 16 amino acids long. Trimming took off 2 bases at V and 0 bases at J, with 13 bases between the two ends. CDR3 DNA: TGTGCCAGCAGTTACGGGGCAGGGTGGAACCAAGAGACCCAGTACTTC. It yields the protein CASSYGAGWNQETQYF.

The rearrangement links TRBV27 to TRBJ2-7; D call uncertain. CDR3 length: 17 amino acids. Deletions cut 4 bases from V and 2 bases from J, with 21 bases between. In germline, CDR1 is MNHEY, CDR2 SMNVEV (reference sequence). The CDR3 DNA reads TGTGCCAGCAGTTACGAGTGGGCCCATCGAGACACCTACGAGCAGTACTTC. Residues: CASSYEWAHRDTYEQYF.

This clone was seen once. The chain combines TRBV5-6 with TRBJ1-2; D is unclear. The CDR3 is 14 amino acids. V shed 0 bases and J shed 2 bases, with 8 bases lying between them. The V gene's germline CDR1 is SGHDT and CDR2 YYEEEE. The CDR3 protein is CASSLGNSNYGYTF. CDR3 in DNA: TGTGCCAGCAGCTTGGGAAACTCGAACTATGGCTACACCTTC.

The chain recombines TRBV19 with TRBJ1-5, with a weak D call TRBD1 (5 bases). Germline V CDR1 and CDR2: LNHDA, SQIVND (reference sequence). This CDR3 comprises 15 residues. Trimming removed 9 bases at V and 2 bases at J, with 17 bases between. The CDR3 DNA is TGTGCCAGCACCCCCCAGGGCTCCGGCAATCAGCCCCAGCATTTT. Translated, it gives CASTPQGSGNQPQHF.

V is TRBV7-8 and J is TRBJ1-5; D is undetermined. Germline values: CDR1 SGHVS, CDR2 FQNEAQ. V lost 5 bases and J 1 base, leaving 21 bases between the germline ends. This CDR3 is 18 amino acids long. The chain's CDR3 is CASSPAYTVGKSNQPQHF. DNA for the CDR3: TGTGCCAGCAGCCCCGCCTATACCGTCGGTAAGAGCAATCAGCCCCAGCATTTT.

This chain links TRBV7-6 with TRBJ2-3; D gene ambiguous. The CDR3 spans 15 residues. Trimming removed 4 bases at V and 0 bases at J, with 11 bases between. Germline V gene sequence: CDR1 SGHVS, CDR2 FNYEAQ. In nucleotides, the CDR3 is TGTGCCAGCAGCTCCCTCCTAGTCAGCACAGATACGCAGTATTTT. Its translation is CASSSLLVSTDTQYF.

The chain joins TRBV7-2 to TRBJ1-3; D is uncertain. The V gene lost 5 bases and the J gene lost 0 bases, with 5 bases spanning the gap. The CDR3 contains 13 residues. The germline V gene encodes CDR1 SGHTA and CDR2 FQGNSA. CDR3 region: CASSPSSGNTIYF. The CDR3 DNA is TGTGCCAGCAGCCCGTCCTCTGGAAACACCATATATTTT.

The chain recombines TRBV2 with TRBJ1-2, with D perhaps TRBD1 (6 bases). Germline CDR1 reads SNHLY; CDR2 reads FYNNEI. Trimming cost V 8 bases and J 3 bases, with 13 bases left between them. The CDR3 runs 13 residues. In DNA, the CDR3 is TGTGCCAGCCAGGGGCTTGCCTACTATGGCTACACCTTC. Protein: CASQGLAYYGYTF.

This chain joins TRBV27 and TRBJ1-3, with D tentatively TRBD1 (6 bases). V shed 4 bases and J shed 0 bases, with 10 bases lying between them. Germline lookup yields CDR1 MNHEY and CDR2 SMNVEV (reference sequence). The length of the CDR3 is 15 residues. The DNA of the CDR3 is TGTGCCAGCAGTTCCCGGACAGTCTCTGGAAACACCATATATTTT. Amino acids: CASSSRTVSGNTIYF.

V and J are TRBV30 and TRBJ2-2; D call uncertain. Germline V CDR1 and CDR2: GTSNPN, SVGIG (reference sequence). The CDR3 is 12 amino acids. In nucleotides, the CDR3 is TGTGCTGGAAGTTTTGTCCCAGGGGAGCTGTTTTTT. Its translation: CAGSFVPGELFF.

The rearrangement links TRBV9 to TRBJ2-5; 7 bases map to TRBD1. CDR3 length equals 14 residues. Trimming at V came to 4 bases and at J to 3 bases, leaving 6 bases not matched to a gene. Per the germline V gene, CDR1 is SGDLS and CDR2 is YYNGEE. The CDR3 DNA reads as TGTGCCAGCAGCTACGGGACAGCGAAAGAGACCCAGTACTTC. Translated, it gives CASSYGTAKETQYF.

The chain carries TRBV9 and TRBJ2-7, with a tentative D call TRBD2 (5 bases). Trimming cost V 0 bases and J 2 bases, with 6 bases left between them. Germline V gene lookup returns CDR1 SGDLS and CDR2 YYNGEE. This CDR3 is built from 13 residues. The CDR3 nucleotides are TGTGCCAGCAGCGTAGATAGCGCCTACGAGCAGTACTTC. It specifies CASSVDSAYEQYF.

As DNA, the CDR3 is TGTGCCAGCAGTACGGGGGGTTATGAGCAGTTCTTC. Amino acids: CASSTGGYEQFF. The rearrangement uses TRBV27 and TRBJ2-1; TRBD2 matches 7 bases. CDR3 length: 12 residues. CDR1 is MNHEY, CDR2 SMNVEV, per germline (reference sequence). V shed 5 bases and J 8 bases; nucleotides not matched to a gene: 3.